The source of this TCR beta chain is a study of cytomegalovirus exposure and HLA in healthy donors. Study in general: Assignment to the Caucasian-associated ancestry cluster applied to 81% of the approximately 420 genotyped donors.

The CDR3 has 14 amino acids. Trimming at V came to 3 bases and at J to 3 bases, leaving 3 bases not matched to a gene. CDR1 SQVTM and CDR2 ANQGSEA come from the germline V gene. Researchers ran the PCR with 60 Vbeta and 13 Jbeta primers. Data came from immunoSEQ multiplex PCR; TCRdb stores just in-frame clones and leaves some out. The data contain roughly 150,000 clones, around 82% of them singletons. Source material: PBMCs. This sequence joins TRBV29-1 and TRBJ2-3; 10 bases map to TRBD2. The sequence derives from a woman between 50 and 59 years old in good health and CMV-seropositive. The CDR3 sequence is CSVDGLAETDTQYF. The DNA for the CDR3 is TGCAGCGTTGATGGACTAGCGGAAACAGATACGCAGTATTTT.